A selection of T cell receptor beta chains follows, all from one sample in a study of blood T cells in healthy people across ages. TCRdb called the 5' RACE reads again in MiXCR, with one record for every CDR3 protein. Here the sample spans around 970,000 distinct CDR3 sequences, roughly 47% being singletons. The sequenced material came from blood. These receptors all come from a woman in her sixties in good health. Both conserved end residues are part of each CDR3. Fields, in order: clone size, D gene, V gene, J gene, CDR3 DNA, CDR3 protein. A D gene is named only where the DNA matches it firmly. Size values are once, few and many counts, or a class for expanded clones, and some rows have none.

>once|-|TRBV7-8|TRBJ2-3
TGTGCCAGCAGGCACAAGAGGGCCGGGATCGCAGATACGCAGTATTTT
CASRHKRAGIADTQYF
>-|-|TRBV20-1|TRBJ2-6
TGCAGTGCTAGTTTGGGCCTCTTGGGGGCCAACGTCCTGACTTTC
CSASLGLLGANVLTF
>-|TRBD2|TRBV5-1|TRBJ2-1
TGCGCCAGCAGCTTGTCTGGGGGTAGCGGGGACAATGAGCAGTTCTTC
CASSLSGGSGDNEQFF
>-|-|TRBV7-9|TRBJ1-2
TGTGCCAGCAGCTTAAAAGGGGCGCGTCGCTACACCTTC
CASSLKGARRYTF
>-|TRBD2|TRBV2|TRBJ2-3
TGTGCCAGCAGTAGCCTAGCGGGAGGGCTTGGTACGCAGTATTTT
CASSSLAGGLGTQYF
>-|-|TRBV28|TRBJ1-1
TGTGCCAGCAGTGGGGTGAGGGTTGCTTTCTTT
CASSGVRVAFF
>-|-|TRBV2|TRBJ2-3
TGTGCCAGCATGCCCGGGACTAGCACAGATACGCAGTATTTT
CASMPGTSTDTQYF
>-|-|TRBV20-1|TRBJ2-7
TGCAGTGCTAACAGGGAGTCCTACGAGCAGTACTTC
CSANRESYEQYF
>-|-|TRBV3-1|TRBJ2-1
TGTGCCAGCAGCCCCCTCGAGAGAAGCAATGAGCAGTTCTTC
CASSPLERSNEQFF
>-|-|TRBV7-9|TRBJ1-1
TGTGCCAGCAGCTTAGCTACTGGTCGAGCTTTCTTT
CASSLATGRAFF
>-|-|TRBV27|TRBJ2-1
TGTGCCAGCAGTTTATGGGCGAAGGGGTCCTACAATGAGCAGTTCTTC
CASSLWAKGSYNEQFF
>few|TRBD1|TRBV7-2|TRBJ2-5
TGTGCCAGCAGCCTCCACAGGGGACAAGAGACCCAGTACTTC
CASSLHRGQETQYF
>-|TRBD2|TRBV7-2|TRBJ2-7
TGTGCCTCCGGACTAGCGGGAGGGGTGGCGTACTTC
CASGLAGGVAYF
>once|-|TRBV7-9|TRBJ1-2
TGTGCCAGCAGCTTGGGGTCACAGGGTGTCTATGGCTACACCTTC
CASSLGSQGVYGYTF
>few|-|TRBV11-2|TRBJ2-1
TGTGCCAGCAGCTTAGTCCCCGGGACCAATGAGCAGTTCTTC
CASSLVPGTNEQFF
>-|TRBD2|TRBV3-1|TRBJ2-7
TGTGCCAGCAGACCCGGGACTAGCGGACTGTACGAGCAGTACTTC
CASRPGTSGLYEQYF
>-|TRBD2|TRBV20-1|TRBJ2-3
TGCAGTGTTACGCGTGGAGCGGGAGGGCCCACAGATACGCAGTATTTT
CSVTRGAGGPTDTQYF
>-|-|TRBV6-1|TRBJ1-5
TGTGCCAGCAAGACAGGACGTAATCAGCCCCAGCATTTT
CASKTGRNQPQHF
>-|TRBD2|TRBV28|TRBJ2-1
TGTGCCAGCAGTTTTCTGTCTAGCGGGAGCGATGAGCAGTTCTTC
CASSFLSSGSDEQFF
>-|TRBD2|TRBV13|TRBJ2-3
TGTGCCAGCAGCTTTAGCGGGAGCCTTCTCACAGATACGCAGTATTTT
CASSFSGSLLTDTQYF